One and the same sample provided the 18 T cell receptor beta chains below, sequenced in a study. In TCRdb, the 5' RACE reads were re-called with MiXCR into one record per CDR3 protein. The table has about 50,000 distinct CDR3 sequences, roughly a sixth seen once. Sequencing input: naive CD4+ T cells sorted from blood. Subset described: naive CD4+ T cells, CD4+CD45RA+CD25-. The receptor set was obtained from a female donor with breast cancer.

The CDR3 loop is CASSITLGTDTQYF. CDR3 nucleotide sequence: TGCGCCAGCAGCATAACCTTAGGAACAGATACGCAGTATTTT. This rearrangement joins TRBV4-1 to TRBJ2-3; D remains ambiguous. The CDR3 consists of 14 residues. Trimming removed 5 bases from V and 3 bases from J, with 12 bases in between. CDR1 MGHRA and CDR2 YSYEKL come from the germline V gene.

The CDR3 loop reads CASSLGGAGNEQFF. The CDR3 DNA is TGTGCCAGCAGCTTAGGGGGAGCCGGCAATGAGCAGTTCTTC. The chain has TRBV7-2 and TRBJ2-1; D might be TRBD2 (5 bases). This CDR3 spans 14 amino acids. V was clipped by 1 base and J by 6 bases, with 10 bases between them. The germline V gene encodes CDR1 SGHTA and CDR2 FQGNSA.

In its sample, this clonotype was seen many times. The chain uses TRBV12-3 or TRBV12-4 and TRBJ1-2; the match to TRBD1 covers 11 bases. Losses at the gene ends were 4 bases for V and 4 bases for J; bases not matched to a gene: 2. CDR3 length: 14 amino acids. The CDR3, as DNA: TGTGCCAGCAGTTGGACAGGGGGCGCCTATGGCTACACCTTC. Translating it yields CASSWTGGAYGYTF.

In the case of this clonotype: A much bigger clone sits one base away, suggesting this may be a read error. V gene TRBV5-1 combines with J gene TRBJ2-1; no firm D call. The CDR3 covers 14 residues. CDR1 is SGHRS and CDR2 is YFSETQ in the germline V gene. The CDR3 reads CASRQESSHNEQFF. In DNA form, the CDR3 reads TGCGCCAGCAGGCAGGAAAGCTCCCACAATGAGCAGTTCTTC.

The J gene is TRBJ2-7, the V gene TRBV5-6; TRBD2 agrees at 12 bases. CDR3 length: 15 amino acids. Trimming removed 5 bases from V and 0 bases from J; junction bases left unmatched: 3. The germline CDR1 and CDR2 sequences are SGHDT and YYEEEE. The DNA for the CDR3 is TGTGCCAGCAGGGAGGGACTAGCGGGCTCCTACGAGCAGTACTTC. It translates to CASREGLAGSYEQYF.

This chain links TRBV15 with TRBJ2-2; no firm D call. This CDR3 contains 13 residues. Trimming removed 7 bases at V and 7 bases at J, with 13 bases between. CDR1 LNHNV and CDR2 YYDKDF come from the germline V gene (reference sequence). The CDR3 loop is CATNAARDGELFF. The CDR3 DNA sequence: TGTGCCACCAACGCCGCTAGGGACGGGGAGCTGTTTTTT. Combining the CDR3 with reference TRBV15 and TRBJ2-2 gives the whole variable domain DAMVIQNPRYQVTQFGKPVTLSCSQTLNHNVMYWYQQKSSQAPKLLFHYYDKDFNNEADTPDNFQSRRPNTSFCFLDIRSPGLGDTAMYLCATNAARDGELFFGEGSRLTVL.

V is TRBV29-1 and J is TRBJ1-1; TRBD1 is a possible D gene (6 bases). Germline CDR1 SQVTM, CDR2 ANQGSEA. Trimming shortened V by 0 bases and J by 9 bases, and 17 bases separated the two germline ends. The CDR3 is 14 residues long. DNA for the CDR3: TGCAGCGTTGAAGAACGAAGGGGGTTCCCTCAAGCTTTCTTT. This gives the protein CSVEERRGFPQAFF. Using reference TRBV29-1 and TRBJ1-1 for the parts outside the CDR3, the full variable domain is SAVISQKPSRDICQRGTSLTIQCQVDSQVTMMFWYRQQPGQSLTLIATANQGSEATYESGFVIDKFPISRPNLTFSTLTVSNMSPEDSSIYLCSVEERRGFPQAFFGQGTRLTVV.

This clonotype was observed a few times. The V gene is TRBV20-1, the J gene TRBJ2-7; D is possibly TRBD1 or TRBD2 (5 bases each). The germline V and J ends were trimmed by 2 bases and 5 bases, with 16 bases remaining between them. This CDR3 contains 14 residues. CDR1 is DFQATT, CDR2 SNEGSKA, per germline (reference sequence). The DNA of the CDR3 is TGCAGTGCTAGAAAAACCGGGACCTACGACGAGCAGTACTTC. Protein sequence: CSARKTGTYDEQYF.

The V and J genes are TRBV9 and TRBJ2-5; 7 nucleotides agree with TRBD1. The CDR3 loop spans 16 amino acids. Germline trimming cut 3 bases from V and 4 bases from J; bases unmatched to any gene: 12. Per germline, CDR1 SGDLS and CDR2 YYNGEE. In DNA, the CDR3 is TGTGCCAGCAGCGGCCGGGACAGTGTAGACGGAGAGACCCAGTACTTC. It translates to CASSGRDSVDGETQYF.

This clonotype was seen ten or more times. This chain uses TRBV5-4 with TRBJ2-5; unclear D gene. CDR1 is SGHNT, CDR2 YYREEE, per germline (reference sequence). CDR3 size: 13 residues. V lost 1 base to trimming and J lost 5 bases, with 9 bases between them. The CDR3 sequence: CASSLYLSETQYF. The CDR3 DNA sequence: TGTGCCAGCAGCTTGTATCTATCCGAGACCCAGTACTTC.

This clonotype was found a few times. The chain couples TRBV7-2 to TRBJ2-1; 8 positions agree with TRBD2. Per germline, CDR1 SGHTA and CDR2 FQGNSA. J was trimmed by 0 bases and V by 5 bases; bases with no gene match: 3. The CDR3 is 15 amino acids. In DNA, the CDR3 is TGTGCCAGCAGCGAAGGACTAGCCTCCTACAATGAGCAGTTCTTC. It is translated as CASSEGLASYNEQFF.

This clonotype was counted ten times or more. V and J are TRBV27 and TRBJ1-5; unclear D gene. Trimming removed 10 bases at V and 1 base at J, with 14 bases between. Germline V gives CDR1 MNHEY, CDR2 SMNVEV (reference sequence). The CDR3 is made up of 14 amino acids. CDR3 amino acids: CANPRRASNQPQHF. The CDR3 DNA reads TGTGCCAACCCGAGGAGGGCCAGCAATCAGCCCCAGCATTTT.

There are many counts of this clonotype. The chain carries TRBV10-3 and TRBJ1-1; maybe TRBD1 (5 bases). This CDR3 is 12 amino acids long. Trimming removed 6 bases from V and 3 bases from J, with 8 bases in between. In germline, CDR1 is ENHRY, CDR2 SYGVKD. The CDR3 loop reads CAISDSDTEAFF. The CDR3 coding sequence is TGTGCCATCAGCGACAGTGACACTGAAGCTTTCTTT.

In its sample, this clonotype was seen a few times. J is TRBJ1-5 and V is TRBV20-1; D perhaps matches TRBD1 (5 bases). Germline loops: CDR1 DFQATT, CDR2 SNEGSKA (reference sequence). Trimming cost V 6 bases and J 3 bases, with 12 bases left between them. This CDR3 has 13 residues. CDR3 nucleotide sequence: TGCAGTGCGGTCGACAGTCCCAATCAGCCCCAGCATTTT. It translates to CSAVDSPNQPQHF.

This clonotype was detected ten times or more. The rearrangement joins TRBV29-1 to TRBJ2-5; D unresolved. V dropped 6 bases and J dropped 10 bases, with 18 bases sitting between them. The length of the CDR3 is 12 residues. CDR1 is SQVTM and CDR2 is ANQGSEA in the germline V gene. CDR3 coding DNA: TGCAGCGTAATAACTACCGCAGTGGGCCAGTACTTC. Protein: CSVITTAVGQYF. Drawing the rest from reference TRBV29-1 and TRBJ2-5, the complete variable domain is SAVISQKPSRDICQRGTSLTIQCQVDSQVTMMFWYRQQPGQSLTLIATANQGSEATYESGFVIDKFPISRPNLTFSTLTVSNMSPEDSSIYLCSVITTAVGQYFGPGTRLLVL.

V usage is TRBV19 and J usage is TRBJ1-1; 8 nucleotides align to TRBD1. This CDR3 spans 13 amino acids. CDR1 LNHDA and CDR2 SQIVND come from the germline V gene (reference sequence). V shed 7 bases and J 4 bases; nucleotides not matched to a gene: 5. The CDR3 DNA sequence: TGTGCCAGTACCCCGACAGGGGTCACTGAAGCTTTCTTT. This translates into CASTPTGVTEAFF.

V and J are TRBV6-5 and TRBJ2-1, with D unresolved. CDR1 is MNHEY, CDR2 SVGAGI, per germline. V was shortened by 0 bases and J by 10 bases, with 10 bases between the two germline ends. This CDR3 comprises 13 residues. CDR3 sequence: CASSYSIEREQFF. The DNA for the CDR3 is TGTGCCAGCAGTTACTCGATCGAAAGAGAGCAGTTCTTC.

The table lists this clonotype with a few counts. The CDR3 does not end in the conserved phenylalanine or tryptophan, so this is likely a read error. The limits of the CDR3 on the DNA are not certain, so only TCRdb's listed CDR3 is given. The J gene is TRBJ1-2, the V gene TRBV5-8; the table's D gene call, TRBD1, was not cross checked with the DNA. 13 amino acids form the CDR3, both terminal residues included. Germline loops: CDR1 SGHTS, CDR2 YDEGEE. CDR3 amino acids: CASSQGQPFPPSC.